This TCR beta chain is drawn from a study of OX40 agonist ivuxolimab in advanced cancers. Notes on the research overall: Ivuxolimab was a fully human IgG2 agonistic monoclonal antibody targeting the costimulatory receptor OX40 (CD134). Of the approximately 50 patients in dose escalation, about 19 had hepatocellular carcinoma, about 15 had melanoma, 9 had renal cell carcinoma and 9 had head and neck cancer. The paper covers the monotherapy dose-escalation part of the phase I ivuxolimab trial, which included N ≈ 52 patients. A male proportion of approximately 83% and a mean age of about 60 years, ranging from 23 to 79, were recorded for the dose-escalation cohort. Intravenous ivuxolimab was administered to patients every 2 weeks at six dose levels: 0.01, 0.1, 0.3, 1.5, 3 and 10 mg/kg. Partial responses were achieved by three dose-escalation patients, of whom one had hepatocellular carcinoma and two had cutaneous melanoma. Peripheral TCRbeta sequencing was intended to test whether TCR sequence diversity was altered and clonal T-cell expansion was caused by ivuxolimab. Patients were allowed to have had prior anti-PD-1, anti-PD-L1 or anti-CTLA-4 therapy, and 40% of the dose-escalation patients had been treated with checkpoint inhibitors.

Comments on this clone: Its antigen is still unknown. No much larger clonotype is one base removed from it; base qualities were not supplied.

Genomic DNA was extracted from sorted cells for sequencing of the TCRbeta CDR3 region. TCRbeta CDR3 regions were sequenced using the immunoSEQ Assay. TCRdb provides this immuneACCESS table in a form limited to in-frame rearrangements. Some clones are lacking; in checked studies, under half of them reflect an unresolved V gene, and why the rest are absent is not known. The sample table shows 50,000 to 60,000 clones, and roughly 90% are seen once. Jointly, the top ten make up roughly 4.4% of the sample. From the cysteine up to the phenylalanine, the CDR3 has a length of 15 residues. Only the CDR3 portion is preserved as DNA: 45 bases, with reading frame beginning at the first base. V drops 7 bases and J drops 1 base, leaving 13 bases in between. The germline V gene (reference sequence) gives CDR1 as SEHNR and CDR2 as FQNEAQ. Patients with a history of autoimmune disease or receiving systemic immunosuppression were excluded from the trial. In every dose cohort, peripheral blood was drawn for TCR sequencing at baseline, cycle 4 day 1, and cycle 7 day 1. The samples were drawn from a first-in-human, open-label, multicenter phase I dose-escalation trial of ivuxolimab. Adults with locally advanced or metastatic melanoma, renal cell, hepatocellular, or head and neck squamous cell carcinoma were enrolled in the trial. CD4+ and CD8+ T cells were sorted separately from peripheral blood before TCR sequencing.

Beyond this particular receptor, the publication reports: The antigen specificity of the clonally expanded peripheral T cells was not determined. Low levels of normalized T-cell clonal expansion were also seen in some patients who did not respond. After ivuxolimab, expanded clones were on average more numerous among CD8+ T cells than among CD4+ T cells. At doses from 0.1 to 3.0 mg/kg, clonal expansion was seen in both CD4+ and CD8+ blood T cells between baseline and week 6. In the 0.1-3.0 mg/kg groups, partial responders were among the patients with the lowest normalized peripheral clonal expansion, particularly in CD8+ T cells.

Here the sequenced sample was CD4+ or CD8+ T cells sorted from blood, taken in a trial of the OX40 agonist ivuxolimab. This sequence originates from an adult with an advanced solid tumor such as melanoma, head and neck, liver or kidney cancer. The receptor chain draws on TRBV7-9 and TRBJ2-2, and TRBD1 may be the D gene, going by 6 matching bases. The bases are TGTGCCAGCAACAGGGAAAGTAGGAACACCGGGGAGCTGTTTTTT. Its translation is CASNRESRNTGELFF.